This T cell receptor (beta chain) was captured by sequencing in a study of a mutant IDH1 vaccine in newly diagnosed glioma. At the level of the study: Patients received vaccination from 4-6 weeks after radiotherapy alone, or with temozolomide cycles. Previous care, which was radiotherapy, temozolomide, or both, most often involved both.

The CDR3 totals 13 residues. V was trimmed by 3 bases and J by 2 bases, leaving 7 bases between them. Germline V gene sequence: CDR1 MDHEN, CDR2 SYDVKM. Time point of the sample: week 5, during vaccination. Vaccinated patients received 300 ug of mutant IDH1 20-mer peptide per dose, with topical imiquimod. To note about this clone: No antigen is known for it.

Assay: immunoSEQ multiplex PCR; the TCRdb copy retains only in-frame clones and omits some. This sample has 40,000 to 55,000 clones, with roughly 78% found just once. Sequenced material: PBMCs, taken from a glioma patient whose treatment included an IDH1 peptide vaccine. This receptor was obtained from a man aged 45-65 years with glioma. V gene TRBV28 combines with J gene TRBJ1-2; D is possibly TRBD1 (6 bases). This CDR3 reads CASSFGQNYGYTF. As DNA, the CDR3 is TGTGCCAGCAGTTTCGGACAGAACTATGGCTACACCTTC.